This T cell receptor (beta chain) came from a study of cytomegalovirus exposure and HLA in healthy donors. Study results and caveats: Researchers had no immune exposure information except CMV serostatus available. Later on, an analysis found that several of the most significant clusters appeared to be linked to common viral pathogens, which included parvovirus B19.

As for this clone: Its antigen is currently unknown.

Trimming took 0 bases from V and 9 from J, leaving 9 bases between them. From germline, CDR1 is GTSNPN and CDR2 SVGIG (reference sequence). The CDR3 sequence is 12 residues long. The PCR had 60 Vbeta and 13 Jbeta primers. Produced via immunoSEQ multiplex PCR; TCRdb's table is partial and in-frame only. The sample lists about 180,000 clones, 79% seen once, with about 0.72% in the top ten. The receptor's source is a woman aged 40 to 50 in good health and CMV-seronegative. Sequenced input: PBMCs. V is TRBV30 and J is TRBJ2-4; D perhaps matches TRBD2 (6 bases). The CDR3 loop reads CAWSVQEGIQYF. As DNA, the CDR3 is TGTGCCTGGAGTGTACAGGAGGGCATTCAGTACTTC.